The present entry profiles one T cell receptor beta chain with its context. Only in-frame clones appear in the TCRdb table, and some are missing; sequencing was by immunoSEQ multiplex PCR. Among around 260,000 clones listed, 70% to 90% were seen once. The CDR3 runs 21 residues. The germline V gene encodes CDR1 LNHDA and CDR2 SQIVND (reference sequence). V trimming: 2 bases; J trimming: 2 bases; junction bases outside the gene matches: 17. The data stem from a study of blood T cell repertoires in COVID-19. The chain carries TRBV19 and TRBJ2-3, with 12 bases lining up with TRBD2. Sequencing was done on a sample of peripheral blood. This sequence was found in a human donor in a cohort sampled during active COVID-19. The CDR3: CASSIRVGLAGMRIITDTQYF. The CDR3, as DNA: TGTGCCAGTAGTATAAGGGTCGGACTAGCGGGAATGAGGATTATCACAGATACGCAGTATTTT.